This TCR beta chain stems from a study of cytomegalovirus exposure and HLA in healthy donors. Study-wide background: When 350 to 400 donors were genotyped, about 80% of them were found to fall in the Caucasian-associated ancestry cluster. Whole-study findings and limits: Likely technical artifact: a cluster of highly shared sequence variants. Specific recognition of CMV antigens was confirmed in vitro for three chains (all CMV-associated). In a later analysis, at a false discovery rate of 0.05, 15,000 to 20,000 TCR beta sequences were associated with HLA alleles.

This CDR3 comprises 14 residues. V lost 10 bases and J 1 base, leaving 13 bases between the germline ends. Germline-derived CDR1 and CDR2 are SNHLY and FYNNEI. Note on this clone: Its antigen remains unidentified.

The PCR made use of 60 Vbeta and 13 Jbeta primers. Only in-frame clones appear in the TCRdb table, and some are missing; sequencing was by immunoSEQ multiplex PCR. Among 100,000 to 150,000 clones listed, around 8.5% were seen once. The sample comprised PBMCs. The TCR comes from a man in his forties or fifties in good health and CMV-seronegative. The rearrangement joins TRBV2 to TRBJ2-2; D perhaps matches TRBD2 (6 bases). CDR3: CATRDSRNTGELFF. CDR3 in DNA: TGTGCCACGAGGGACTCGAGGAACACCGGGGAGCTGTTTTTT. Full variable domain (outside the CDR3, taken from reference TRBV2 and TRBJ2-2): EPEVTQTPSHQVTQMGQEVILRCVPISNHLYFYWYRQILGQKVEFLVSFYNNEISEKSEIFDDQFSVERPDGSNFTLKIRSTKLEDSAMYFCATRDSRNTGELFFGEGSRLTVL.